One and the same sample provided the 12 T cell receptor beta chains below, sequenced in a study of a mutant IDH1 vaccine in newly diagnosed glioma. These receptors' antigens are unknown. Time point specified: week 35, safety follow-up. The study gave 300 ug of mutant IDH1 20-mer peptide per vaccine dose, with topical imiquimod. Sequencing was performed with immunoSEQ multiplex PCR; in TCRdb, only in-frame clones are kept and a portion is missing. This sample has about 72,000 clones, with 84% found just once. The sample consisted of PBMCs, taken from a glioma patient whose treatment included an IDH1 peptide vaccine. The receptors derive from a man between 18 and 35 years old with glioma.

V is TRBV18 and J is TRBJ2-7; D call uncertain. The CDR3 has 13 amino acids. Trimming pared 2 bases from V and 5 bases from J, leaving 10 bases between. The germline gives CDR1 KGHSH, CDR2 LQKENI. CDR3 loop: CASSPRENHEQYF. The CDR3 nucleotides read TGTGCCAGCTCACCAAGAGAGAACCACGAGCAGTACTTC.

The count of this clone is one. DNA of the CDR3: TGTGCCAGCAGCTTGGGTCGAAGGGACGGCCGCACAGATACGCAGTATTTT. It is translated as CASSLGRRDGRTDTQYF. V and J are TRBV5-4 and TRBJ2-3; either TRBD1 or TRBD2 may fit D (5 bases each). With 0 bases removed from V and 1 base from J, the gap between germline ends came to 15 bases. The CDR3 has 17 amino acids. Germline V lookup: CDR1 SGHNT, CDR2 YYREEE (reference sequence).

The chain links TRBV18 to TRBJ2-4; D assignment may be TRBD1 or TRBD2 (5 bases each). Trimming stripped 6 bases from V and 0 bases from J, with 18 bases between. Germline CDR1 and CDR2: KGHSH and LQKENI. This CDR3 comprises 17 residues. The CDR3 region is CASSSRTGPLAKNIQYF. In nucleotides, the CDR3 is TGTGCCAGCTCGTCCCGGACGGGGCCCTTAGCCAAAAACATTCAGTACTTC.

The CDR3 DNA follows: TGCGCCAGCAGCGCGGGACAGGTTGACACCGGGGAGCTGTTTTTT. It translates to CASSAGQVDTGELFF. The gene calls are TRBV5-1 and TRBJ2-2, with 8 nucleotides matching TRBD1. The CDR3 covers 15 residues. V dropped 4 bases and J dropped 3; count of bases not matched to a gene: 5. CDR1 and CDR2 (germline): SGHRS, YFSETQ.

The sample holds one count of this clone. The chain carries TRBV7-9 and TRBJ1-2, with TRBD1 as a possible D gene (6 bases). Trimming pared 5 bases from V and 1 base from J, leaving 14 bases between. CDR1 SEHNR and CDR2 FQNEAQ come from the germline V gene (reference sequence). CDR3 length: 15 residues. The CDR3 loop reads CASSRGTSFNYGYTF. The DNA of the CDR3 is TGTGCCAGCAGCCGAGGGACAAGCTTTAACTATGGCTACACCTTC.

The V and J genes are TRBV6-5 and TRBJ1-2, with a possible D match to TRBD1 (6 bases). V lost 6 bases and J 5 bases, leaving 16 bases between the germline ends. Germline lookup yields CDR1 MNHEY and CDR2 SVGAGI. The CDR3 runs to 14 residues. The CDR3 sequence: CASSLNGGSYGYTF. CDR3 DNA: TGTGCCAGCAGCTTAAACGGGGGCTCTTATGGCTACACCTTC.

This sequence joins TRBV7-3 and TRBJ1-1; 7 nucleotides agree with TRBD1. V trimming: 4 bases; J trimming: 4 bases; junction bases outside the gene matches: 3. The CDR3 has 13 amino acids. Germline V gene lookup returns CDR1 SGHTA and CDR2 FQGTGA. The CDR3 is CASSSQGVTEAFF. The CDR3 nucleotides are TGTGCCAGCAGCTCCCAGGGGGTCACTGAAGCTTTCTTT.

DNA for the CDR3: TGTGCCAGCAGTGAGCCAGGGATGGGCTCCTATGGCTACACCTTC. Its protein product is CASSEPGMGSYGYTF. This sequence joins TRBV25-1 and TRBJ1-2, with a tentative D call TRBD1 (5 bases). This CDR3 has 15 residues. Germline CDR1 and CDR2: MGHDK and SYGVNS. V lost 3 bases and J 4 bases, leaving 15 bases between the germline ends.

V usage is TRBV14 and J usage is TRBJ1-2; TRBD1 agrees at 8 bases. The CDR3 has 15 residues. V lost 1 base, J lost 8 bases, and 9 bases stayed unmatched. Per germline, CDR1 SGHDN and CDR2 FVKESK. The CDR3 protein is CASSQGRTGLHGYTF. The CDR3 DNA reads TGTGCCAGCAGCCAAGGGAGGACAGGGCTTCACGGCTACACCTTC.

The J gene is TRBJ2-7, the V gene TRBV9; a possible D gene is TRBD1 (5 bases). Trimming removed 0 bases from V and 6 bases from J, with 10 bases in between. The germline V gene has CDR1 SGDLS and CDR2 YYNGEE. This CDR3 is built from 13 residues. The CDR3 bases are TGTGCCAGCAGCGTAGGAACAGGTGCCGAGCAGTACTTC. Translation: CASSVGTGAEQYF.

Remarks on this clone: One end of the junction varies from germline; a read error may be responsible. This chain links TRBV6-5 with TRBJ2-5; the D is unclear. CDR3 length equals 13 residues. Germline CDR1 and CDR2: MNHEY and SVGAGI. CDR3 sequence (DNA): TGTGCCAGCAGTTACTTAGACACTCCCCCATCCCACTTC. Residues: CASSYLDTPPSHF.

The genes are TRBV7-8 and TRBJ2-1; 14 nucleotides align to TRBD2. The CDR3 spans 15 residues. V dropped 5 bases and J dropped 8; count of bases not matched to a gene: 5. In germline, CDR1 is SGHVS, CDR2 FQNEAQ. The CDR3 bases are TGTGCCAGCAGCCTGGGACTAGCGGGAGTCGATGAGCAGTTCTTC. Encoded protein: CASSLGLAGVDEQFF. Supplemented by reference TRBV7-8 and TRBJ2-1, the full variable domain reads GAGVSQSPRYKVAKRGQDVALRCDPISGHVSLFWYQQALGQGPEFLTYFQNEAQLDKSGLPSDRFFAERPEGSVSTLKIQRTQQEDSAVYLCASSLGLAGVDEQFFGPGTRLTVL.